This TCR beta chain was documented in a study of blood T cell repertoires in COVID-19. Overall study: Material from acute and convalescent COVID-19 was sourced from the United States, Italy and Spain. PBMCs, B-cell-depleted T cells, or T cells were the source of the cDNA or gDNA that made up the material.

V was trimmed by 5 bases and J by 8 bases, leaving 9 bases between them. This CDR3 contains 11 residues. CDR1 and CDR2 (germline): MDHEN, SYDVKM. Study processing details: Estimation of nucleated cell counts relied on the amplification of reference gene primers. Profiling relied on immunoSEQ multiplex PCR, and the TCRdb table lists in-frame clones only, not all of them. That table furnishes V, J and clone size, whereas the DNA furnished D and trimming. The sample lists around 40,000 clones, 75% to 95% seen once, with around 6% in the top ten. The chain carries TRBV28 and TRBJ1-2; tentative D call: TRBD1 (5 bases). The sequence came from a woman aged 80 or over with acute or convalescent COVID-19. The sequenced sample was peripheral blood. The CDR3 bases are TGTGCCAGCAGTAGGGGTCGGGGCTACACCTTC. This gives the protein CASSRGRGYTF.